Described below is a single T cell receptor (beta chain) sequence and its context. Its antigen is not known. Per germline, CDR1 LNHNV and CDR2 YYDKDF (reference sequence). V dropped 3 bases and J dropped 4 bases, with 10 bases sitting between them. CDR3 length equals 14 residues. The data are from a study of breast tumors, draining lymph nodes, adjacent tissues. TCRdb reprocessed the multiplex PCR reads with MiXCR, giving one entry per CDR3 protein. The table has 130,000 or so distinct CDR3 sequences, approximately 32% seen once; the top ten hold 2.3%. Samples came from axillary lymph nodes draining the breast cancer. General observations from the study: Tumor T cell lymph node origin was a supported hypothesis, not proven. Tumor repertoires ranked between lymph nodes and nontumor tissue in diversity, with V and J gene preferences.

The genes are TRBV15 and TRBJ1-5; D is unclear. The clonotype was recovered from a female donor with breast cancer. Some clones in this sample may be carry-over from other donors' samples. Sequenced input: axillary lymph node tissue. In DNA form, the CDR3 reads TGTGCCACCAGCAGTTTTGGGCAAAATCAGCCCCAGCATTTT. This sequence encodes CATSSFGQNQPQHF. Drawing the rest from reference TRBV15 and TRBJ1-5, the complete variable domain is DAMVIQNPRYQVTQFGKPVTLSCSQTLNHNVMYWYQQKSSQAPKLLFHYYDKDFNNEADTPDNFQSRRPNTSFCFLDIRSPGLGDTAMYLCATSSFGQNQPQHFGDGTRLSIL.